This is a list of T cell receptor beta chains from one sample in a study of T cell responses to AZD1222 COVID-19 vaccine. The method was immunoSEQ multiplex PCR; TCRdb's version includes in-frame clones alone and lacks a portion of them. Among 150,000 to 200,000 clones listed, 90% to 95% were seen once. The sample was peripheral blood, taken 28 days after the second AZD1222 dose. These receptors came from an adult who received the AZD1222 COVID-19 vaccine. Both conserved end residues are part of each CDR3. Rows give clone size only sometimes, using once, few, many, or a class for an expanded clone.

V gene	J gene	clone size	CDR3 protein
TRBV5-1	TRBJ2-7	-	CASSLLAAGPYEQYF
TRBV6-5	TRBJ2-5	-	CASSLTGPETQYF
TRBV6-5	TRBJ1-2	-	CASSNPLRSHGYTF
TRBV2	TRBJ1-2	few	CASRGLGGYTF
TRBV6-2/TRBV6-3	TRBJ1-5	-	CASSPKGWTDSNQPQHF
TRBV2	TRBJ2-5	-	CASNPGQGARETQYF
TRBV5-4	TRBJ1-3	-	CASSFDGGNTIYF
TRBV4-2	TRBJ2-1	-	CASSQSNSGNNEQFF
TRBV7-9	TRBJ2-1	-	CASSLARSSYNEQFF
TRBV6-1	TRBJ1-6	-	CASSEGTGSSPLHF
TRBV27	TRBJ2-1	-	CASSSGTGVYNEQFF
TRBV19	TRBJ1-2	-	CASSSHLKRTEEANYGYTF
TRBV2	TRBJ1-1	-	CASIIDTNTEAFF
TRBV6-2/TRBV6-3	TRBJ1-5	-	CASSPQIYSNQPQHF
TRBV6-2/TRBV6-3	TRBJ2-7	-	CASSDRDSYEQYF
TRBV5-1	TRBJ2-3	-	CASSLGALMDTQYF
TRBV4-1	TRBJ1-3	-	CASSLSGGNTIYF
TRBV9	TRBJ2-1	-	CASSYSGTEGNEQFF
TRBV28	TRBJ2-1	-	CASSPPGYNEQFF
TRBV29-1	TRBJ1-1	-	CSVCPRGPGTEAFF
TRBV13	TRBJ1-2	-	CASSWDLYGYTF
TRBV11-2	TRBJ2-7	-	CASSFGRSSYEQYF
TRBV3-1/TRBV3-2	TRBJ2-7	-	CASSLRFYEQYF
TRBV12-3/TRBV12-4	TRBJ2-3	-	CASSSQGARTQYF
TRBV9	TRBJ1-2	-	CASSVVGTGVDGYTF
TRBV6-6	TRBJ1-2	once	CASSYPLAGRDGYTF
TRBV6-5	TRBJ1-4	-	CASTGGNEKLFF
TRBV4-1	TRBJ1-6	-	CASSPRRDNSPLHF
TRBV19	TRBJ1-6	-	CASSIDTGAFNSPLHF
TRBV6-5	TRBJ1-6	few	CASLGQGWNSPLHF
TRBV18	TRBJ1-1	-	CASSPQQGSFDTEAFF
TRBV15	TRBJ2-3	-	CATSRGQLLTDTQYF
TRBV4-2	TRBJ2-7	-	CASSLRTSGDLPGEQYF
TRBV2	TRBJ1-2	-	CASSELQGSEYGYTF
TRBV6-4	TRBJ1-2	-	CASSELAEIGYGYTF
TRBV5-7	TRBJ1-1	-	CASSLSRPGHGNTEAFF
TRBV13	TRBJ2-7	-	CASSSGDRPYEQYF
TRBV6-6	TRBJ2-5	-	CASSPGLAGDQETQYF
TRBV7-8	TRBJ1-6	-	CASSPSDSSYNSPLHF
TRBV10-1	TRBJ2-3	-	CASSDGGITDTQYF
TRBV3-1/TRBV3-2	TRBJ2-5	-	CASSLPRGIETQYF
TRBV4-2	TRBJ1-5	-	CASSQERDSNEINSNQPQHF
TRBV5-4	TRBJ1-2	-	CASSLGAQGSYGYTF
TRBV5-6	TRBJ1-5	-	CASSLGGYQPQHF
TRBV19	TRBJ1-6	once	CASQSSYNSPLHF
TRBV29-1	TRBJ2-2	-	CSVLRHIDTGELFF
TRBV7-2	TRBJ1-2	once	CASSPGGVGYGYTF
TRBV27	TRBJ2-1	-	CASSSDGYNEQFF
TRBV6-6	TRBJ1-1	-	CATSPRGGMNTEAFF
TRBV1	TRBJ1-4	-	CTSSQQGANEKLFF
TRBV10-1	TRBJ1-1	-	CASNSFTGNTEAFF
TRBV6-5	TRBJ1-6	-	CASRWLNRRHSPLHF
TRBV11-2	TRBJ2-1	-	CASRKGQDLDNEQFF